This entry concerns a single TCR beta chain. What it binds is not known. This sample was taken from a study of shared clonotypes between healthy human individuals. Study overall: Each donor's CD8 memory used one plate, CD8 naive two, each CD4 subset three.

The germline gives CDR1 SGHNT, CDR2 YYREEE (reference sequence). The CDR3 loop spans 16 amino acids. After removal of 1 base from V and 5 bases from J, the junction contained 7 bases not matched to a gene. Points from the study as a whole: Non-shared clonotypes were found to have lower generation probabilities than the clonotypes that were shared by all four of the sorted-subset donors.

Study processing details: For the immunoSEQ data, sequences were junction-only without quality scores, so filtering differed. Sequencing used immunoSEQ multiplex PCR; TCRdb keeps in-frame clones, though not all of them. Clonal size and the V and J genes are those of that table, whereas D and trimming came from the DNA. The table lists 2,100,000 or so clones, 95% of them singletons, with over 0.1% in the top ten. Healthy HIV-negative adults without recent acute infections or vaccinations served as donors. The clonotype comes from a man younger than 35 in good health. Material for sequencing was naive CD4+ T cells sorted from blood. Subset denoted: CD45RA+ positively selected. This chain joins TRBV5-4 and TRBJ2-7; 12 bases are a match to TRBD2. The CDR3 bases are TGTGCCAGCAGCTTGCGGCCGACTAGCGGGAGTGACGAGCAGTACTTC. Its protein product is CASSLRPTSGSDEQYF. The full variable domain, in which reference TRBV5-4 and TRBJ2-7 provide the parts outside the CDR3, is ETGVTQSPTHLIKTRGQQVTLRCSSQSGHNTVSWYQQALGQGPQFIFQYYREEENGRGNFPPRFSGLQFPNYSSELNVNALELDDSALYLCASSLRPTSGSDEQYFGPGTRLTVT.